The 16 T cell receptor beta chains presented below share a single source sample, sequenced in a study of T cell responses to AZD1222 COVID-19 vaccine. TCRdb keeps only in-frame clones here, not all; method: immunoSEQ multiplex PCR. This table holds 150,000 to 160,000 clones, 90% to 95% found once. Sequencing used peripheral blood, obtained 28 days after the second AZD1222 dose. These receptors came from an adult who received the AZD1222 COVID-19 vaccine.

The J gene is TRBJ1-6, the V gene TRBV13; TRBD1 aligns across 9 bases. The CDR3 spans 14 residues. The germline V gene encodes CDR1 PRHDT and CDR2 FYEKMQ (reference sequence). V lost 5 bases and J lost 9; bases outside the gene matches: 5. CDR3 in amino acids: CASSHDRGSSPLHF. CDR3 DNA: TGTGCCAGCAGCCACGACAGGGGGAGTTCACCCCTCCACTTT.

The rearrangement uses TRBV25-1 and TRBJ1-5, with D hard to call. Trimming removed 3 bases from V and 3 bases from J, with 15 bases in between. Germline V gene data show CDR1 as MGHDK and CDR2 as SYGVNS. The CDR3 totals 16 residues. The CDR3 spells CASSEGGSLSNQPQHF. As DNA, the CDR3 is TGTGCCAGCAGTGAGGGCGGTTCCTTATCCAATCAGCCCCAGCATTTT.

The CDR3 coding sequence is TGTGCCGTCGGACAGTCTGGGACTGAAGCTTTCTTT. This gives the protein CAVGQSGTEAFF. The rearrangement joins TRBV10-3 to TRBJ1-1; TRBD1 is a possible D gene (6 bases). Germline V lookup: CDR1 ENHRY, CDR2 SYGVKD. Between the trimmed V and J ends, which lost 11 bases and 5 bases, there was a span of 15 bases. CDR3 length: 12 residues.

CDR3 DNA: TGTGCCAGCAGTCCCTCTGGGCAGGGAATTCCTGAAGCTTTCTTT. This sequence encodes CASSPSGQGIPEAFF. The V call is TRBV6-5, the J call TRBJ1-1, with D perhaps TRBD1 (5 bases). V gave up 5 bases and J gave up 6 bases, with 19 bases separating them. In germline, CDR1 is MNHEY, CDR2 SVGAGI. The CDR3 consists of 15 residues.

This sequence joins TRBV12-3 or TRBV12-4 and TRBJ2-3; D gene uncertain. This CDR3 has 11 amino acids. Trimming removed 7 bases at V and 6 bases at J, with 8 bases between. CDR3 nucleotides: TGTGCCAGCACCACACGGGATACGCAGTATTTT. It translates to CASTTRDTQYF.

The chain employs TRBV7-6 and TRBJ1-1; 10 bases align to TRBD1. The J segment lost 1 base and the V segment lost 3 bases, leaving 5 bases of the junction unmatched. The germline CDR1 and CDR2 sequences are SGHVS and FNYEAQ. This CDR3 is 16 amino acids long. The CDR3 spells CASSFRQGATNTEAFF. The DNA of the CDR3 is TGTGCCAGCAGCTTCCGACAGGGGGCAACGAACACTGAAGCTTTCTTT.

This chain uses TRBV19 with TRBJ1-6; no reliable D call. This CDR3 has 14 residues. The germline gives CDR1 LNHDA, CDR2 SQIVND (reference sequence). Between the trimmed V and J ends, which lost 6 bases and 5 bases, there was a span of 11 bases. The CDR3 DNA reads as TGTGCCAGTAGACGGACGGCGAATAATTCACCCCTCCACTTT. Its translation is CASRRTANNSPLHF.

The chain employs TRBV29-1 and TRBJ2-7; 7 nucleotides align to TRBD1. The CDR3 sequence is 13 residues long. V shed 2 bases and J 2 bases; nucleotides not matched to a gene: 3. From germline, CDR1 is SQVTM and CDR2 ANQGSEA. The CDR3 DNA reads TGCAGCGTTGAACAACAGGGGACCTACGAGCAGTACTTC. Its protein product is CSVEQQGTYEQYF.

J is TRBJ1-5 and V is TRBV6-5; D may be TRBD1 (5 bases). Germline V gives CDR1 MNHEY, CDR2 SVGAGI. There are 13 residues in the CDR3. V lost 6 bases, J lost 4 bases, and 10 bases lay in between. The CDR3 DNA reads TGTGCCAGCAGATCACAGGCTAATCAGCCCCAGCATTTT. As protein: CASRSQANQPQHF.

This CDR3 reads CASSHRDGSYEQYF. In DNA, the CDR3 is TGTGCCAGCAGCCATCGGGACGGATCCTACGAGCAGTACTTC. J is TRBJ2-7 and V is TRBV3-1 (or the pseudogene TRBV3-2); D possibly uses TRBD1 or TRBD2 (5 bases each). The V end lost 3 bases, the J end lost 1 base, and 10 bases lay between the germline ends. CDR3 size: 14 residues. From germline, CDR1 is LGHDT and CDR2 YNNKEL (reference sequence).

J is TRBJ2-7 and V is TRBV6-5, with TRBD2 matching over 7 bases. V shed 5 bases and J 11 bases; nucleotides not matched to a gene: 12. Germline CDR1 is MNHEY and CDR2 is SVGAGI. CDR3 length equals 13 residues. CDR3 sequence reads: CASSLRLGGVKYF. The DNA for the CDR3 is TGTGCCAGCAGTCTAAGATTGGGGGGGGTTAAGTACTTC.

In this sample, this clone turned up once. The V gene is TRBV5-5, the J gene TRBJ1-4; D is undetermined. This CDR3 has 16 residues. The germline V gene has CDR1 SGHKS and CDR2 YYEKEE (reference sequence). V was shortened by 3 bases and J by 4 bases, with 16 bases between the two germline ends. The CDR3 DNA follows: TGTGCCAGCAGCTCGCCCACCGGCGTTGGTAATGAAAAACTGTTTTTT. This gives the protein CASSSPTGVGNEKLFF. Full variable domain (rest looked up from reference TRBV5-5 and TRBJ1-4): DAGVTQSPTHLIKTRGQQVTLRCSPISGHKSVSWYQQVLGQGPQFIFQYYEKEERGRGNFPDRFSARQFPNYSSELNVNALLLGDSALYLCASSSPTGVGNEKLFFGSGTQLSVL.

For the CDR3, the DNA is TGTGCCAGCAACCGACAGGACTTCTCTGGAAACACCATATATTTT. Amino acids: CASNRQDFSGNTIYF. This chain joins TRBV2 and TRBJ1-3, with D possibly matching TRBD1 (6 bases). The germline CDR1 and CDR2 sequences are SNHLY and FYNNEI. Trimming cost V 7 bases and J 0 bases, with 13 bases left between them. The CDR3 is made up of 15 amino acids.

This clone is a singleton in its sample. The V and J genes are TRBV11-3 and TRBJ2-5; 11 bases map to TRBD2. The CDR3 covers 15 residues. V shed 3 bases and J 3 bases; nucleotides not matched to a gene: 3. Germline CDR1 reads SGHNT; CDR2 reads YENEEA. Here the CDR3 DNA reads TGTGCCAGCAGCTTCGGGACTAGCGGAGAAGAGACCCAGTACTTC. It specifies CASSFGTSGEETQYF.

The V call is TRBV5-1, the J call TRBJ2-3, with TRBD1 identical over 7 bases. The CDR3 loop spans 17 amino acids. Looked up from germline, CDR1 is SGHRS and CDR2 is YFSETQ. Trimming cost V 0 bases and J 4 bases; bases outside gene matches: 11. The CDR3 loop reads CASSLDRRQGASDTQYF. In DNA, the CDR3 is TGCGCCAGCAGCTTGGATAGGCGACAGGGCGCCTCAGATACGCAGTATTTT.

The V call is TRBV11-3, the J call TRBJ2-1; 14 nucleotides align to TRBD2. V was pared by 5 bases and J by 13 bases, with 7 bases of the junction left unmatched. Germline V gene lookup returns CDR1 SGHNT and CDR2 YENEEA. This CDR3 contains 14 residues. DNA of the CDR3: TGTGCCAGCAGCGTCGGGACTAGCGGGAGAGAACAGTTCTTC. As protein: CASSVGTSGREQFF.